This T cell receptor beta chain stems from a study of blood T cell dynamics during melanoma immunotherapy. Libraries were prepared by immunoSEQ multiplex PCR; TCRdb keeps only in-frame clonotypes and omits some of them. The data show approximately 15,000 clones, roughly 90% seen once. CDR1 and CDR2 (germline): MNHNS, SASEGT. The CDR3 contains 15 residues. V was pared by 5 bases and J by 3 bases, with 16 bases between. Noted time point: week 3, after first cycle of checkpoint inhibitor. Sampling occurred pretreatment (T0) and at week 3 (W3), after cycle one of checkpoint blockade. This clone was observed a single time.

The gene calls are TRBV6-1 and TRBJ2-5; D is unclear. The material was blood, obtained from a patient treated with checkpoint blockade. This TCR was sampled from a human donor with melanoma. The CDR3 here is CASSLGSYGKETQYF. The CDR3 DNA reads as TGTGCCAGCAGTTTGGGGTCCTACGGCAAAGAGACCCAGTACTTC.